At least ten counts were recorded for the clone carrying this T cell receptor (beta chain). Its antigen remains unidentified. RNA transcripts yielded amplified TCR beta CDR3 regions. In the first-round RT-PCR of the TCR CDR3, the HTBI primer set was used. TCRdb used MiXCR to reprocess the multiplex PCR reads, holding one entry per CDR3 protein. The sample has nearly 600,000 distinct CDR3 sequences; approximately 15% are singletons. This sample is drawn from a study of T cells in Graves' hyperthyroidism and ophthalmopathy. Study context: Before treatment of any kind, peripheral blood was taken at initial diagnosis.

Exclusion followed for patients with uncontrolled infection, other autoimmune disease, pregnancy or lactation. Used for diagnoses were clinical symptoms, serum thyroxine and TRAb, thyroid ultrasound and orbital computed tomography. Study findings and constraints: In the analysis, a 13 V-J model separated ophthalmopathy from stable hyperthyroidism.

CDR3 length equals 15 residues. Germline assignment: CDR1 SGHVS and CDR2 FNYEAQ. V gave up 5 bases and J gave up 7 bases; unmatched junction bases: 14. Sequencing used blood. This TCR came from a young woman with Graves' ophthalmopathy. V and J are TRBV7-6 and TRBJ2-7; 7 nucleotides match TRBD1. The DNA of the CDR3 is TGTGCCAGCAGCCCGTCGGGACAGCTGGCAGGGGAGCAGTACTTC. Its protein product is CASSPSGQLAGEQYF.